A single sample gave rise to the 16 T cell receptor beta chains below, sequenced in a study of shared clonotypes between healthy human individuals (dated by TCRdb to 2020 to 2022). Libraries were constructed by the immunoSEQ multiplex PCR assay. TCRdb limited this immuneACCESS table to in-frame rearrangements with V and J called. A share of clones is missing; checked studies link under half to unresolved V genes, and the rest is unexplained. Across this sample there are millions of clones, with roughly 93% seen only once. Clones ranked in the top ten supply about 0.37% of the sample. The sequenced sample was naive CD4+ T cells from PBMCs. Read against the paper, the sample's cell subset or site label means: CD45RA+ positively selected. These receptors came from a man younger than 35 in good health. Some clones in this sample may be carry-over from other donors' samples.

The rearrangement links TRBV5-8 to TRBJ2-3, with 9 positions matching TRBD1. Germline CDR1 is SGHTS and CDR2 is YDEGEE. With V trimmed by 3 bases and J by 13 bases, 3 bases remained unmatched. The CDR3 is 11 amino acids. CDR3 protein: CASSWDRVEYF. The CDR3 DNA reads TGTGCCAGCAGCTGGGACAGGGTGGAGTATTTT. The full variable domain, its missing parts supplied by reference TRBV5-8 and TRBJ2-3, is EAGVTQSPTHLIKTRGQQATLRCSPISGHTSVYWYQQALGLGLQFLLWYDEGEERNRGNFPPRFSGRQFPNYSSELNVNALELEDSALYLCASSWDRVEYFGPGTRLTVL.

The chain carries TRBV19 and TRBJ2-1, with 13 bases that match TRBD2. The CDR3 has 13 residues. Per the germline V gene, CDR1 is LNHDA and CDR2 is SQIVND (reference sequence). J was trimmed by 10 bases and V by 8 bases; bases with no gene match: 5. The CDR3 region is CASRLAGGGEQFF. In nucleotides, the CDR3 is TGTGCCAGTCGACTAGCGGGAGGTGGGGAGCAGTTCTTC.

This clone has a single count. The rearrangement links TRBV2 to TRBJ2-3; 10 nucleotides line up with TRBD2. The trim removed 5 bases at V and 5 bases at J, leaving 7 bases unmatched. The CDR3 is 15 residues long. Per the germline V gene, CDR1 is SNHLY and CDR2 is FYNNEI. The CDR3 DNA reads TGTGCCAGCAGTAAACTAGCGGGGAGCCAAGATACGCAGTATTTT. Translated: CASSKLAGSQDTQYF.

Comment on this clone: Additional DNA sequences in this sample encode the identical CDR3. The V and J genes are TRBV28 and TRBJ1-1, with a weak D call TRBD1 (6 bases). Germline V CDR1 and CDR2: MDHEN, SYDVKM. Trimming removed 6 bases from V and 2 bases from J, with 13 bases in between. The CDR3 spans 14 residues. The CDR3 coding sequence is TGTGCCAGCAGCAGACTCAGGGGAAACACTGAAGCTTTCTTT. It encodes CASSRLRGNTEAFF.

The CDR3 region is CASNLDPYNEQFF. For the CDR3, the DNA is TGTGCCAGCAACTTGGATCCCTACAATGAGCAGTTCTTC. The rearrangement joins TRBV6-1 to TRBJ2-1, with D unresolved. The V end was cut by 7 bases, the J end by 2 bases, with 9 bases between. CDR1 and CDR2 (germline): MNHNS, SASEGT. The length of the CDR3 is 13 residues.

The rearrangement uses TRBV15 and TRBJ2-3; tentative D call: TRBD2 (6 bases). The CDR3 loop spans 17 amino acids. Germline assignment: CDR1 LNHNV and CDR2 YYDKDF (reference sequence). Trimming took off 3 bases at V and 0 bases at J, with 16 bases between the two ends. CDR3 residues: CATSSRITSRSTDTQYF. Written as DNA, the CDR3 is TGTGCCACCAGCAGTAGAATCACTAGCCGGAGCACAGATACGCAGTATTTT.

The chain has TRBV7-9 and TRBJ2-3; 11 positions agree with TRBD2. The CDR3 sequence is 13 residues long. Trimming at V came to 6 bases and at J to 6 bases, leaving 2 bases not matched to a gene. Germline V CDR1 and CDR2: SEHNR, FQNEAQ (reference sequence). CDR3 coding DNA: TGTGCCAGCAGGGCTAGCGGGGGGGATACGCAGTATTTT. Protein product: CASRASGGDTQYF.

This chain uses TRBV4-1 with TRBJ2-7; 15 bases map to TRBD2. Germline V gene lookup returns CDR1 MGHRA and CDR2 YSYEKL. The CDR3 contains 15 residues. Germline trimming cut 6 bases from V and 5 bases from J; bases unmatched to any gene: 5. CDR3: CASSRTSGRVDEQYF. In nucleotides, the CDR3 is TGCGCCAGCAGTCGGACTAGCGGGAGGGTAGACGAGCAGTACTTC.

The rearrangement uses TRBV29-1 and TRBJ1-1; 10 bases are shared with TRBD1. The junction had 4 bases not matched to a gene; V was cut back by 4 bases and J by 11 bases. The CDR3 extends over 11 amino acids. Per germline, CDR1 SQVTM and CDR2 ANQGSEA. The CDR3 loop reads CSVVKDRGAFF. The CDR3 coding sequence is TGCAGCGTTGTCAAGGACAGGGGGGCTTTCTTT. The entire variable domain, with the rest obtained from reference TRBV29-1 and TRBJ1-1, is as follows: SAVISQKPSRDICQRGTSLTIQCQVDSQVTMMFWYRQQPGQSLTLIATANQGSEATYESGFVIDKFPISRPNLTFSTLTVSNMSPEDSSIYLCSVVKDRGAFFGQGTRLTVV.

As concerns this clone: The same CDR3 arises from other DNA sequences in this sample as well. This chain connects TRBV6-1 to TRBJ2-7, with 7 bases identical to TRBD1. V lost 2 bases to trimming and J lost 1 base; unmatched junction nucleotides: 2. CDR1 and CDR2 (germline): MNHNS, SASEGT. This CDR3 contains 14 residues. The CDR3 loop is CASSEQGESYEQYF. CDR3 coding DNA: TGTGCCAGCAGTGAACAGGGGGAGTCCTACGAGCAGTACTTC.

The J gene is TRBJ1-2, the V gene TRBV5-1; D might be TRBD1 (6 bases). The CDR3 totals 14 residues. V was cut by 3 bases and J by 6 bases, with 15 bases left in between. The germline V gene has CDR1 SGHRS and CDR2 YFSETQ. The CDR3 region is CASSSEGGANGYTF. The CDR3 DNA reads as TGCGCCAGCAGCTCTGAGGGGGGCGCTAATGGCTACACCTTC.

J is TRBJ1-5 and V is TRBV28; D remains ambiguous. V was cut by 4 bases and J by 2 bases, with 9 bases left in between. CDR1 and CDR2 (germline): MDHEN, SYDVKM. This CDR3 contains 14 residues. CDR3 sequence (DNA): TGTGCCAGCAGTTACGCTGTACGCAATCAGCCCCAGCATTTT. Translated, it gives CASSYAVRNQPQHF.

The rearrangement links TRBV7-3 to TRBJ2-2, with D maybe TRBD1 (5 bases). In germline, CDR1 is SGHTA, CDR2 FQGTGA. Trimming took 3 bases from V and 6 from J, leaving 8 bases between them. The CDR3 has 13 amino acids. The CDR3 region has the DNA TGTGCCAGCAGCTTTGGGGCTGCCGGGGAGCTGTTTTTT. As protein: CASSFGAAGELFF.

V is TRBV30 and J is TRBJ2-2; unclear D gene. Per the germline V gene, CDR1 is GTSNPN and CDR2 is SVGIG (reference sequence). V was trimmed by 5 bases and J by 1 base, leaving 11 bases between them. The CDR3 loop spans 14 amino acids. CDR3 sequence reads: CAWQRTKNTGELFF. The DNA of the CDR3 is TGTGCCTGGCAGAGGACGAAGAACACCGGGGAGCTGTTTTTT.

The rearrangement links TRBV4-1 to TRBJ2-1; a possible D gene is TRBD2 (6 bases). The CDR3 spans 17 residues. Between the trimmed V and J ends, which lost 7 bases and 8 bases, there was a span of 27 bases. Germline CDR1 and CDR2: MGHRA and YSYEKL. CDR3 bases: TGCGCCAGCATGCCAAGATTTATGGGACTCCGACGGGATGAGCAGTTCTTC. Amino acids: CASMPRFMGLRRDEQFF.

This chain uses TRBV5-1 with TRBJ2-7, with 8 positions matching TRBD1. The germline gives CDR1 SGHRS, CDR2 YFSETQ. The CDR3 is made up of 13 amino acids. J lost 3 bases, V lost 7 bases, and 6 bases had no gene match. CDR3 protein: CASRPDRVYEQYF. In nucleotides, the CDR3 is TGCGCCAGCCGACCGGACAGGGTCTACGAGCAGTACTTC.